This T cell receptor beta chain emerged from a study of blood T cell repertoires in COVID-19. On the study more broadly: Donors in the United States, Italy and Spain gave samples during acute or convalescent COVID-19.

Trimming removed 7 bases at V and 3 bases at J, with 9 bases between. This CDR3 region has 12 residues. CDR1 and CDR2 from the germline V gene are MDHEN and SYDVKM. Profiled with immunoSEQ multiplex PCR; TCRdb holds only in-frame clones, not every one. The data contain roughly 140,000 clones, 79% of them singletons. This clone was seen once. This TCR was recovered from a man over 45 with active or convalescent COVID-19. The chain uses TRBV28 and TRBJ1-2, with D possibly TRBD1 on 5 matching bases. The sample consisted of peripheral blood. CDR3 in amino acids: CASTTAYYGYTF. The CDR3 coding sequence is TGTGCCAGCACGACAGCTTACTATGGCTACACCTTC.